These 23 T cell receptor beta chains were sequenced from one sample in a study of beta chain features in type 1 diabetes. Isolated RNA was reverse transcribed in full, so expressed TCRB transcripts were sequenced. The table came from immunoSEQ multiplex PCR; TCRdb's copy has only in-frame clones and leaves some out. The table has about 320,000 clones, approximately 14% seen once. The sample comprised central memory CD4+ T cells from blood. The origin of the receptors is a man aged 25 to 40 in good health.

This clone appeared a few times. V and J are TRBV5-1 and TRBJ1-1, with unresolved D. CDR1 SGHRS and CDR2 YFSETQ come from the germline V gene. V dropped 1 base and J dropped 0 bases, with 10 bases sitting between them. The length of the CDR3 is 15 residues. DNA of the CDR3: TGCGCCAGCAGCTTGAACATCGACATGAACACTGAAGCTTTCTTT. Amino acids: CASSLNIDMNTEAFF. The complete variable domain, with remaining parts taken from reference TRBV5-1 and TRBJ1-1, reads KAGVTQTPRYLIKTRGQQVTLSCSPISGHRSVSWYQQTPGQGLQFLFEYFSETQRNKGNFPGRFSGRQFSNSRSEMNVSTLELGDSALYLCASSLNIDMNTEAFFGQGTRLTVV.

The J gene is TRBJ2-3, the V gene TRBV10-1; D is possibly TRBD1 (5 bases). Per germline, CDR1 WNHNN and CDR2 SYGVQD (reference sequence). The CDR3 has 15 residues. V lost 3 bases and J lost 0, with 10 bases in between. The DNA for the CDR3 is TGCGCCAGCAGTGACAGGACACGCAGCACAGATACGCAGTATTTT. Translation gives CASSDRTRSTDTQYF.

The chain is built from TRBV9 and TRBJ1-1; the match to TRBD1 covers 8 bases. Germline CDR1 reads SGDLS; CDR2 reads YYNGEE. V shed 0 bases, J shed 2 bases, and the junction held 3 bases outside the gene matches. This CDR3 is 15 amino acids long. The CDR3 region is CASSVDGQGNTEAFF. The CDR3 bases are TGTGCCAGCAGCGTAGACGGACAGGGTAACACTGAAGCTTTCTTT.

This clone has only one observation. This rearrangement joins TRBV7-2 to TRBJ1-2, with unresolved D. V lost 4 bases, J lost 4 bases, and 7 bases lay in between. Germline values: CDR1 SGHTA, CDR2 FQGNSA. The CDR3 length is 12 residues. CDR3 sequence reads: CASSSGVYGYTF. DNA for the CDR3: TGTGCCAGCAGCTCCGGGGTCTATGGCTACACCTTC.

The rearrangement links TRBV2 to TRBJ1-1, with D uncertain. This CDR3 has 14 residues. V was cut by 4 bases and J by 0 bases, with 9 bases left in between. Per germline, CDR1 SNHLY and CDR2 FYNNEI. The CDR3: CASSVKSVNTEAFF. CDR3 nucleotide sequence: TGTGCCAGCAGTGTGAAGTCAGTGAACACTGAAGCTTTCTTT.

This clone was counted only a few times. The chain has TRBV5-1 and TRBJ2-3; 8 bases match TRBD2. The V segment lost 0 bases and the J segment 4 bases; nucleotides outside the gene matches: 7. This CDR3 comprises 16 residues. In germline, CDR1 is SGHRS, CDR2 YFSETQ. CDR3 DNA: TGCGCCAGCAGCTTGGCCGGGACTAGTAAGGCAGATACGCAGTATTTT. It encodes CASSLAGTSKADTQYF.

This clone was seen only a few times. The rearrangement uses TRBV7-3 and TRBJ1-1, with D perhaps matching TRBD1 (6 bases). The V end was cut by 5 bases, the J end by 1 base, with 11 bases between. This CDR3 is built from 14 residues. The V gene's germline CDR1 is SGHTA and CDR2 FQGTGA. The CDR3 protein is CASSPGTTNTEAFF. The CDR3 DNA is TGTGCCAGCAGCCCCGGGACAACGAACACTGAAGCTTTCTTT.

The V and J genes are TRBV28 and TRBJ1-2, with 12 bases that match TRBD1. The CDR3 totals 15 residues. With 4 bases clipped from V and 8 bases from J, the junction kept 8 bases outside the gene matches. Germline assignment: CDR1 MDHEN and CDR2 SYDVKM. The CDR3 reads CASSSTGTGGYGYTF. The CDR3 DNA sequence: TGTGCCAGCAGTTCCACTGGGACAGGGGGCTACGGCTACACCTTC.

CDR3 DNA: TGTGCCAGCAGCTGGCCCGGACTAGCGGGAGATTCAAAAGAGGAGACCCAGTACTTC. Amino acid sequence: CASSWPGLAGDSKEETQYF. The chain is built from TRBV5-6 and TRBJ2-5, with 13 bases that match TRBD2. CDR3 size: 19 residues. V dropped 3 bases and J dropped 5; count of bases not matched to a gene: 16. The germline V gene encodes CDR1 SGHDT and CDR2 YYEEEE.

The V and J genes are TRBV5-8 and TRBJ1-5, with D unclear. Germline loops: CDR1 SGHTS, CDR2 YDEGEE. V was shortened by 2 bases and J by 4 bases, with 4 bases between the two germline ends. This CDR3 region has 12 residues. The CDR3 here is CASSFRNQPQHF. CDR3 coding DNA: TGTGCCAGCAGCTTCAGGAATCAGCCCCAGCATTTT.

This clone was picked up a small number of times. J is TRBJ1-1 and V is TRBV5-1, with D unclear. Trimming stripped 4 bases from V and 5 bases from J, with 15 bases between. The CDR3 covers 14 residues. Germline loops: CDR1 SGHRS, CDR2 YFSETQ. CDR3 in DNA: TGCGCCAGCAGCCTAAGTGGAGGGAGGACTGAAGCTTTCTTT. Translating gives CASSLSGGRTEAFF. Full variable domain (outside the CDR3, taken from reference TRBV5-1 and TRBJ1-1): KAGVTQTPRYLIKTRGQQVTLSCSPISGHRSVSWYQQTPGQGLQFLFEYFSETQRNKGNFPGRFSGRQFSNSRSEMNVSTLELGDSALYLCASSLSGGRTEAFFGQGTRLTVV.

A few counts support this clone. This rearrangement joins TRBV6-5 to TRBJ1-2; a possible D gene is TRBD1 (5 bases). The CDR3 length is 12 residues. Germline V CDR1 and CDR2: MNHEY, SVGAGI. V lost 3 bases and J 7 bases, leaving 9 bases between the germline ends. CDR3 sequence reads: CASSYRQGGYTF. The CDR3 DNA reads as TGTGCCAGCAGTTATAGGCAGGGTGGCTACACCTTC.

The CDR3 loop is CASSLTGTLDNEQFF. DNA for the CDR3: TGTGCCAGCAGCTTAACTGGGACACTGGACAATGAGCAGTTCTTC. The chain couples TRBV7-3 to TRBJ2-1, with TRBD1 as a possible D gene (6 bases). The V end lost 0 bases, the J end lost 5 bases, and 11 bases lay between the germline ends. This CDR3 has 15 amino acids. Germline loops: CDR1 SGHTA, CDR2 FQGTGA.

This clone was seen more than once but under ten times. The rearrangement joins TRBV5-4 to TRBJ2-1; 7 bases line up with TRBD2. Germline loops: CDR1 SGHNT, CDR2 YYREEE (reference sequence). The CDR3 length is 15 residues. Germline trimming cut 2 bases from V and 1 base from J; bases unmatched to any gene: 3. The CDR3 loop is CASSFDSGSYNEQFF. For the CDR3, the DNA is TGTGCCAGCAGCTTCGATAGCGGGTCCTACAATGAGCAGTTCTTC.

The chain uses TRBV7-2 and TRBJ2-1; D not resolved. Trimming removed 3 bases at V and 2 bases at J, with 14 bases between. The germline V gene has CDR1 SGHTA and CDR2 FQGNSA. The CDR3 contains 16 residues. In nucleotides, the CDR3 is TGTGCCAGCAGCTTGACGGGCACGCCCGCCTACAATGAGCAGTTCTTC. Encoded protein: CASSLTGTPAYNEQFF.

This clone turned up a few times. The gene calls are TRBV23-1 and TRBJ2-2; 7 bases line up with TRBD2. TRBV23-1 is treated as an ORF (open reading frame) with a function not yet certain. CDR3 size: 21 residues. Trimming removed 6 bases from V and 6 bases from J; junction bases left unmatched: 28. The CDR3 DNA reads as TGCGCCAGCAGCTCCCGGGAGGCCGATCCCAATTTCTCGCAATACGCCGGGGAGCTGTTTTTT. As protein: CASSSREADPNFSQYAGELFF.

There are a few counts of this clone. The chain links TRBV9 to TRBJ2-3, with 13 bases identical to TRBD2. This CDR3 is built from 16 residues. Germline V gene data show CDR1 as SGDLS and CDR2 as YYNGEE. V trimming: 5 bases; J trimming: 4 bases; junction bases outside the gene matches: 7. The CDR3 spells CASSIRTSGSPDTQYF. CDR3 nucleotide sequence: TGTGCCAGCAGTATTAGGACTAGCGGGAGTCCAGATACGCAGTATTTT.

The rearrangement uses TRBV2 and TRBJ1-1; possibly TRBD1 for D (6 bases). CDR3 length equals 13 residues. Trimming shortened V by 10 bases and J by 5 bases, and 17 bases separated the two germline ends. In germline, CDR1 is SNHLY, CDR2 FYNNEI. CDR3 coding DNA: TGTGCCACTGAACAGGGCTGGGGGACTGAAGCTTTCTTT. This translates into CATEQGWGTEAFF. Using reference TRBV2 and TRBJ1-1 for the parts outside the CDR3, the full variable domain is EPEVTQTPSHQVTQMGQEVILRCVPISNHLYFYWYRQILGQKVEFLVSFYNNEISEKSEIFDDQFSVERPDGSNFTLKIRSTKLEDSAMYFCATEQGWGTEAFFGQGTRLTVV.

This clone was found a few times. V is TRBV7-2 and J is TRBJ1-2, with TRBD1 matching over 9 bases. Per germline, CDR1 SGHTA and CDR2 FQGNSA. V shed 5 bases and J 8 bases; nucleotides not matched to a gene: 6. The CDR3 loop spans 13 amino acids. The chain's CDR3 is CASSRDRGAGYTF. The CDR3 coding sequence is TGTGCCAGCAGCCGCGACAGGGGGGCAGGCTACACCTTC. Drawing the rest from reference TRBV7-2 and TRBJ1-2, the complete variable domain is GAGVSQSPSNKVTEKGKDVELRCDPISGHTALYWYRQSLGQGLEFLIYFQGNSAPDKSGLPSDRFSAERTGGSVSTLTIQRTQQEDSAVYLCASSRDRGAGYTFGSGTRLTVV.

The V and J genes are TRBV4-3 and TRBJ2-2; D could derive from TRBD1 or TRBD2 (5 bases each). Trimming stripped 5 bases from V and 6 bases from J, with 19 bases between. CDR3 size: 16 residues. Germline CDR1 LGHNA, CDR2 YSLEER. CDR3 in amino acids: CASSLRPGPPPGELFF. The CDR3 DNA follows: TGCGCCAGCAGCTTACGTCCGGGACCTCCCCCCGGGGAGCTGTTTTTT.

This clone was detected only a few times. V gene TRBV7-8 combines with J gene TRBJ1-2, with TRBD1 matching over 8 bases. Germline V gene data show CDR1 as SGHVS and CDR2 as FQNEAQ. J lost 2 bases, V lost 5 bases, and 7 bases had no gene match. CDR3 length equals 15 residues. The CDR3 sequence is CASSPRQGMNYGYTF. The CDR3 bases are TGTGCCAGCAGCCCCAGACAGGGGATGAACTATGGCTACACCTTC.

The rearrangement uses TRBV7-2 and TRBJ2-5; maybe TRBD1 (6 bases). The CDR3 has 15 residues. Germline V gene sequence: CDR1 SGHTA, CDR2 FQGNSA. V was shortened by 2 bases and J by 2 bases, with 12 bases between the two germline ends. The CDR3 region has the DNA TGTGCCAGCAGCTTAACAGGGATGAGACAAGAGACCCAGTACTTC. This sequence encodes CASSLTGMRQETQYF.

J is TRBJ2-3 and V is TRBV7-2; 12 nucleotides match TRBD2. V gave up 1 base and J gave up 4 bases; unmatched junction bases: 3. Per germline, CDR1 SGHTA and CDR2 FQGNSA. CDR3 size: 16 residues. This chain's CDR3 is CASSLGTSGMADTQYF. The DNA of the CDR3 is TGTGCCAGCAGCTTAGGGACTAGCGGGATGGCAGATACGCAGTATTTT.